This T cell receptor (beta chain) was retrieved from a study of OX40 agonist ivuxolimab in advanced cancers. Overall study: Head and neck, renal cell, melanoma or hepatocellular carcinoma were the cancers that dose-escalation patients had. Study observations and caveats: Partial responders treated at 0.1-3.0 mg/kg exhibited clonal expansion among the lowest measured. Normalized T-cell clonal expansion was also low in some nonresponders.

As to this clone: Its matching antigen is unknown.

Some clones are missing from TCRdb's copy, which holds only in-frame ones; the method was immunoSEQ multiplex PCR. The repertoire consists of roughly 41,000 clones, with 85% occurring once and the leading ten covering approximately 37%. Sequencing was performed on CD4+ or CD8+ T cells sorted from blood, taken in a trial of the OX40 agonist ivuxolimab. The clonotype originates from an adult with an advanced solid tumor such as melanoma, head and neck, liver or kidney cancer.

The CDR3 bases are TGTGCCAGCAGCTTCGGGGGGGACACTGAAGCTTTCTTT. Residues: CASSFGGDTEAFF. The chain has TRBV5-8 and TRBJ1-1; possible D gene TRBD1, 5 bases. CDR3 size: 13 residues. The V end was cut by 2 bases, the J end by 3 bases, with 8 bases between. CDR1 is SGHTS and CDR2 is YDEGEE in the germline V gene.